This TCR beta chain is drawn from a study of T-cell reconstitution after alpha-beta-depleted transplantation in children (dated by TCRdb to 2015 to 2016). General notes on the study: T-cell immune reconstitution after TCRalphabeta/CD19-depleted allogeneic hematopoietic cell transplantation in children was quantitatively tracked in the study by means of TCR repertoire profiling.

This clonotype was recorded a few times. Its antigen specificity is not known. Base qualities are not at hand, and no much larger clone is one base apart. Library preparation used PCR. Sequencing used an Illumina HiSeq 2500. To normalize quantification of the TCRbeta repertoire, the TCR libraries were built with molecular barcoding that relied on unique molecular identifiers. TCRdb trimmed public reads at Q25 via fastp, called clones via MiXCR and kept in-frame beta chains. Entries are consolidated by CDR3 protein sequence, retaining the most common genes and DNA. In this sample the table shows hundreds of thousands of distinct CDR3 sequences, 10% to 15% of which occur a single time. The ten largest clones take up 2% to 2.5% of the sample. The research as a whole found: Over the following months the frequencies of hyperexpanded clones went down, and after one year T-cell counts and TCRbeta diversity were mostly credited to newly produced T cells. The apparently early alphabetaT-cell count recovery about two months after transplant was reportedly dependent on only several hundred rapidly expanded clones derived from non-depleted graft cells. In some patients, the high TCRbeta diversity seen at day 60 was put down to recipient T cells and intrathymic progenitors that had survived conditioning.

Interpreted using the paper, the treatment or condition label stands for: allogeneic hematopoietic cell transplantation with graft depleted of TCRalphabeta T cells and CD19 B cells. Transplant recipients were children who received TCRalphabeta/CD19-depleted allogeneic hematopoietic cell grafts. The CDR3 runs 15 residues from the cysteine to the phenylalanine. Of the read, only the CDR3 DNA is kept; its 45 bases are in frame from base 1. In the germline V gene (reference sequence), CDR1 corresponds to PRHDT and CDR2 to FYEKMQ. V and J lose 2 bases and 3 bases, and a span of 14 bases separates them. In this chain, TRBV13 is recombined with TRBJ2-7; the D region may be TRBD1 or TRBD2, each matching 5 bases equally. The TCR sequence derives from a male patient between 5 and 17 years old who had a stem cell transplant for acute myeloid leukemia, so the T cells may come from the graft donor. The source was PBMCs, mostly from graft donor cells, collected 360 days after TCRalphabeta/CD19-depleted stem cell transplant. The sequence in DNA is TGTGCCAGCAGCTTAAGGGACCCGGGGAACTACGAGCAGTACTTC. Translated, this gives CASSLRDPGNYEQYF.